Sequencing of this TCR beta chain was carried out in a study of shared T cell receptors in the human thymus. TCRdb's table, derived via immunoSEQ multiplex PCR, lists solely in-frame clones and lacks some. The table has over 450,000 clones, 70% to 80% seen once. The germline V and J ends were trimmed by 4 bases and 6 bases, with 20 bases remaining between them. CDR1 and CDR2 from the germline V gene are SGHRS and YFSETQ. The CDR3 has 15 residues. This clone showed up just a few times. This sample also belongs to another study, concerning human thymus T cells. Per that paper: Donors were healthy Finnish babies undergoing corrective operations for congenital heart defects. The study used thymus tissue resected during corrective heart surgery.

The chain employs TRBV5-1 and TRBJ2-7; possible D gene TRBD2, 7 bases. Material: thymocytes. The clonotype originates from a boy less than two years old with a congenital heart defect. CDR3 residues: CASSPRRGRPLEQYF. CDR3 in DNA: TGCGCCAGCAGCCCAAGGCGGGGGCGCCCCCTCGAGCAGTACTTC.